This note documents a single TCR beta chain sequence. CDR1 and CDR2 from the germline V gene are KGHSH and LQKENI. Trimming pared 4 bases from V and 7 bases from J, leaving 13 bases between. The CDR3 runs 13 residues. Original analysis: The authors estimated nucleated cell counts from reference gene primer amplification. Method: immunoSEQ multiplex PCR; TCRdb's copy keeps in-frame clones and lacks some. That table is the source of V, J and clone size, and D and trimming were worked out from the DNA. The repertoire includes approximately 330,000 clones, about nine tenths of them detected once, and 9.9% sits in the top ten. This specimen comes from a study of blood T cell repertoires in COVID-19. Study at large: COVID-19 samples, acute and convalescent, were from the United States, Italy and Spain.

While infection was still active, Seattle patients were enrolled and then followed longitudinally. The material sequenced was peripheral blood. This chain uses TRBV18 with TRBJ1-2, with no clear D. The source is a man in his thirties or forties with COVID-19, enrolled during active disease. CDR3 in amino acids: CASSLQEETGYTF. DNA of the CDR3: TGTGCCAGCTCACTCCAAGAGGAAACTGGCTACACCTTC. The full variable domain, rest sourced from reference TRBV18 and TRBJ1-2, is NAGVMQNPRHLVRRRGQEARLRCSPMKGHSHVYWYRQLPEEGLKFMVYLQKENIIDESGMPKERFSAEFPKEGPSILRIQQVVRGDSAAYFCASSLQEETGYTFGSGTRLTVV.